Presented here are 12 T cell receptor beta chains from one specimen sequenced in a study of cytomegalovirus exposure and HLA in healthy donors. Amplification used 60 Vbeta primers and 13 Jbeta primers. The assay was immunoSEQ multiplex PCR, and TCRdb's table has in-frame clones only and misses some. Of under 200,000 clones listed, roughly 80% are singletons. Sequencing was carried out using PBMCs. Receptors were obtained from a woman between 18 and 29 years old in good health and CMV-seronegative.

CDR3 loop: CASSHQQGGGETQYF. The CDR3 DNA is TGCGCCAGCAGCCACCAGCAGGGGGGTGGAGAGACCCAGTACTTC. This chain links TRBV4-3 with TRBJ2-5, with D possibly TRBD1 on 7 matching bases. Germline CDR1 reads LGHNA; CDR2 reads YSLEER. V lost 3 bases and J lost 4, with 15 bases in between. The CDR3 spans 15 residues.

The chain is built from TRBV29-1 and TRBJ1-2, with 8 positions matching TRBD1. Per germline, CDR1 SQVTM and CDR2 ANQGSEA. J gave up 8 bases and V 6 bases, and 11 bases lay outside the gene matches. The CDR3 is 13 residues long. This chain's CDR3 is CSVEDRAIRGYTF. The CDR3 DNA is TGCAGCGTCGAGGACAGGGCCATCAGGGGCTACACCTTC.

This clone was observed a single time. The rearrangement joins TRBV9 to TRBJ2-3; TRBD2 agrees at 9 bases. Per germline, CDR1 SGDLS and CDR2 YYNGEE. The CDR3 covers 14 residues. V lost 0 bases, J lost 4 bases, and 0 bases stayed unmatched. The CDR3 DNA reads as TGTGCCAGCAGCGTAGGACTAGCGGCAGATACGCAGTATTTT. Translation gives CASSVGLAADTQYF. The full variable domain, its missing parts supplied by reference TRBV9 and TRBJ2-3, is DSGVTQTPKHLITATGQRVTLRCSPRSGDLSVYWYQQSLDQGLQFLIQYYNGEERAKGNILERFSAQQFPDLHSELNLSSLELGDSALYFCASSVGLAADTQYFGPGTRLTVL.

The chain employs TRBV7-9 and TRBJ2-7, with D hard to call. The CDR3 sequence is 12 residues long. Trimming cost V 2 bases and J 3 bases, with 5 bases left between them. Germline V lookup: CDR1 SEHNR, CDR2 FQNEAQ (reference sequence). The CDR3 DNA reads TGTGCCAGCAGCTTATCGGTCTACGAGCAGTACTTC. Its translation is CASSLSVYEQYF.

V usage is TRBV10-2 and J usage is TRBJ2-3, with D maybe TRBD1 (6 bases). Trimming took off 3 bases at V and 3 bases at J, with 16 bases between the two ends. The CDR3 loop spans 16 amino acids. Germline CDR1 is WSHSY and CDR2 is SAAADI. CDR3 nucleotides: TGCGCCAGCAGTGATCCTTTGGGGGCGGCAACAGATACGCAGTATTTT. Its protein product is CASSDPLGAATDTQYF.

The V and J genes are TRBV6-5 and TRBJ1-1, with D perhaps matching TRBD1 (5 bases). The germline V and J ends were trimmed by 0 bases and 0 bases, with 8 bases remaining between them. CDR1 is MNHEY, CDR2 SVGAGI, per germline. CDR3 length: 15 amino acids. The CDR3 region has the DNA TGTGCCAGCAGTTACTCGGGGCTCTTGAACACTGAAGCTTTCTTT. Translating gives CASSYSGLLNTEAFF.

In this sample, this clone turned up a few times. V gene TRBV6-5 combines with J gene TRBJ1-1, with 7 bases fitting TRBD1. The germline V gene encodes CDR1 MNHEY and CDR2 SVGAGI. V trimming: 4 bases; J trimming: 4 bases; junction bases outside the gene matches: 6. The CDR3 is 14 residues long. The CDR3 nucleotides read TGTGCCAGCAGTTTACAGGGGCCCGCCACTGAAGCTTTCTTT. Amino acid sequence: CASSLQGPATEAFF.

The CDR3 protein is CASSETSGSPRGQFF. CDR3 DNA sequence: TGCGCCAGCAGCGAGACTAGCGGGAGCCCCCGAGGGCAGTTCTTC. The chain carries TRBV4-1 and TRBJ2-1; TRBD2 aligns across 12 bases. From germline, CDR1 is MGHRA and CDR2 YSYEKL. This CDR3 is built from 15 residues. Trimming took 5 bases from V and 12 from J; bases not matched to a gene: 11.

V gene TRBV11-2 combines with J gene TRBJ1-2; TRBD1 is a possible D gene (5 bases). V dropped 2 bases and J dropped 4 bases, with 14 bases sitting between them. The CDR3 has 15 amino acids. Germline assignment: CDR1 SGHAT and CDR2 FQNNGV. The CDR3 DNA follows: TGTGCCAGCAGCTTATCACGGGGGTCGGGCTATGGCTACACCTTC. It encodes CASSLSRGSGYGYTF.

V usage is TRBV5-8 and J usage is TRBJ1-5; 9 positions agree with TRBD1. This CDR3 spans 15 amino acids. After removal of 4 bases from V and 6 bases from J, the junction contained 8 bases not matched to a gene. The V gene's germline CDR1 is SGHTS and CDR2 YDEGEE. Written as DNA, the CDR3 is TGTGCCAGCAGCAAGCGGACAGGGGATATTCAGCCCCAGCATTTT. Amino acids: CASSKRTGDIQPQHF.

The rearrangement joins TRBV6-1 to TRBJ2-7, with TRBD1 identical over 7 bases. Germline V gives CDR1 MNHNS, CDR2 SASEGT. The V segment lost 8 bases and the J segment 1 base; nucleotides outside the gene matches: 11. CDR3 length: 15 amino acids. CDR3 loop: CASGVGTVLSYEQYF. In nucleotides, the CDR3 is TGTGCCAGCGGTGTCGGGACAGTATTATCCTACGAGCAGTACTTC.

This clone was recorded only once. This chain joins TRBV11-2 and TRBJ1-2, with TRBD1 matching over 7 bases. Trimming at V came to 5 bases and at J to 8 bases, leaving 5 bases not matched to a gene. Germline CDR1 reads SGHAT; CDR2 reads FQNNGV. There are 12 residues in the CDR3. The CDR3, as DNA: TGTGCCAGCAGCCCGACAGGGTTCGGCTACACCTTC. Translating it yields CASSPTGFGYTF.